This TCR beta chain stems from a study of response to subunit inactivated influenza vaccine. A single record per CDR3 protein comes from TCRdb applying MiXCR to the RT-PCR reads. This table has approximately 520,000 distinct CDR3 sequences, roughly 27% appearing once. General study points: Every seasonal influenza vaccination brings in few new T cells, the authors suggested.

A remark on this clonotype: Its antigen is not identified.

Germline assignment: CDR1 SGHRS and CDR2 YFSETQ. The CDR3 has 16 residues. Trimming removed 0 bases from V and 0 bases from J, with 9 bases in between. The sample here was CD4+ T cells sorted from PBMCs, taken 5 days after vaccination. The genes are TRBV5-1 and TRBJ2-2; unclear D gene. This clonotype originated in a man in his fifties who received an inactivated influenza vaccine. CDR3 DNA sequence: TGCGCCAGCAGCTTGGAGGTCAGAACGAACACCGGGGAGCTGTTTTTT. As protein: CASSLEVRTNTGELFF.